This T cell receptor (beta chain) was sequenced in a study of cytomegalovirus exposure and HLA in healthy donors. General observations from the study: The study listed 150 to 200 cytomegalovirus-associated TCR beta chains. The productive fraction for most TCR beta V segments was about 90% or about 30% in an earlier analysis.

The study ran its PCR with 60 Vbeta and 13 Jbeta primers. In the original processing: Roughly 11 million of the 80 million or so unique TCR beta chains counted in a later analysis were shared. The method was immunoSEQ multiplex PCR; TCRdb's version includes in-frame clones alone and lacks a portion of them. V, J and clone size are those of that table, while D and trimming were read from the DNA. The sample lists about 170,000 clones, roughly 85% occurring once. From germline, CDR1 is SGHAT and CDR2 FQDESV (reference sequence). J lost 12 bases, V lost 4 bases, and 19 bases had no gene match. CDR3 length: 18 amino acids. Unrecorded immune exposures were likely, despite nominal health at sampling. Remarks on this clone: The antigen is unknown.

The chain has TRBV11-1 and TRBJ2-1; 12 positions match TRBD2. The clonotype originates from a boy aged 2 to 10 in good health and CMV-seronegative. What was sequenced was PBMCs. Here the CDR3 reads CASSSTSGSRETRLWQFF. The DNA of the CDR3 is TGTGCCAGCAGCTCGACTAGCGGGAGTAGGGAAACTCGTCTGTGGCAGTTCTTC.